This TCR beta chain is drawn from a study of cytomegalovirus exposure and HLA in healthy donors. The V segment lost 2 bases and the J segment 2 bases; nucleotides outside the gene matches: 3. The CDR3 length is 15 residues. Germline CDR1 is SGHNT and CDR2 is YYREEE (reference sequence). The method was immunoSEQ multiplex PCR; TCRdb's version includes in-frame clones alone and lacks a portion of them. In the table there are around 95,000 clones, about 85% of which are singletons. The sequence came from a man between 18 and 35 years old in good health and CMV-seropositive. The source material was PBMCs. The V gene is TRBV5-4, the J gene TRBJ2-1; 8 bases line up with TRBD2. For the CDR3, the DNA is TGTGCCAGCAGCTTTGGTAGCGGGACCTACAATGAGCAGTTCTTC. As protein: CASSFGSGTYNEQFF.